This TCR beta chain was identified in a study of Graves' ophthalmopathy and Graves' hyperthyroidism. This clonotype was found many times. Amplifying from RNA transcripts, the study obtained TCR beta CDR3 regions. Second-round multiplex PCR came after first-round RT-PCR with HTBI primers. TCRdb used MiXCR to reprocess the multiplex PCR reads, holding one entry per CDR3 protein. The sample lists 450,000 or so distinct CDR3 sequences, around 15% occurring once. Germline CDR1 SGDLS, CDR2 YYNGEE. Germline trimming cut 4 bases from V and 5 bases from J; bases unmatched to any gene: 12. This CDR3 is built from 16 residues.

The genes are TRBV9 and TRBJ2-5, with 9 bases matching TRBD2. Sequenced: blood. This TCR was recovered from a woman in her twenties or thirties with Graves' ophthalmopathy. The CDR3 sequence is CASSPRDLAGIETQYF. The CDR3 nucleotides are TGTGCCAGCAGCCCCAGGGACCTAGCGGGGATTGAGACCCAGTACTTC.